This note documents a single T cell receptor (beta chain) sequence. Its cognate antigen is unknown. The data derive from a study of OX40 agonist ivuxolimab in advanced cancers. As for the study in general: Ivuxolimab, an agonistic anti-OX40 (CD134) antibody, was given to patients.

General observations from the study: Mean expanded clone counts were higher in CD8+ than CD4+ T cells. There was clonal expansion of CD4+ and CD8+ blood T cells by week 6 at 0.1 to 3.0 mg/kg.

The CDR3 is 15 residues long. Clones were sequenced by immunoSEQ multiplex PCR, and TCRdb holds only the in-frame ones, with some missing. Here the sample spans some 90,000 clones, just over 90% being singletons. The sample consisted of CD4+ or CD8+ T cells sorted from blood, taken in a trial of the OX40 agonist ivuxolimab. The clonotype comes from an adult with an advanced solid tumor such as melanoma, head and neck, liver or kidney cancer. The genes are TRBV21-1 and TRBJ1-5. TRBV21-1 is a known pseudogene. CDR3 residues: CASSNPKVPNQPQHF. The CDR3 region has the DNA TGTGCCAGCAGCAACCCAAAAGTACCAAATCAGCCCCAGCATTTT.